These T cell receptor beta chains were read from a single sample in a study of early T cells in non-severe SARS-CoV-2 infection. TCRdb reprocessed the 5' RACE reads via MiXCR and lists one record per CDR3 protein. The data show about 56,000 distinct CDR3 sequences, roughly 16% seen once. The sample here was whole blood, taken at baseline. The receptors come from an adult who was a healthcare worker with PCR-confirmed SARS-CoV-2 infection or an uninfected control (not recorded which). Each CDR3 is given with its conserved first and last residue. D genes are given only for firm matches. The size entry is marked missing in some rows and otherwise reads once, few, many or a size class.

TRBV12-5	TRBJ2-2	TRBD2	few	TGTGCTAGTGGTTTGGTACTAGCGGGGGCGAACACCGGGGAGCTGTTTTTT	CASGLVLAGANTGELFF
TRBV7-9	TRBJ2-7	TRBD2	few	TGTGCCAGCAGCTTATCGGGCCCGACTAGCGGGGTCCCCTACGAGCAGTACTTC	CASSLSGPTSGVPYEQYF
TRBV5-1	TRBJ1-2	NA	few	TGCGCCAGCAGCCCAGACGGACGGGATTTTAGTGGCTACACCTTC	CASSPDGRDFSGYTF
TRBV7-9	TRBJ2-2	TRBD1	NA	TGTGCCAGCAGGGCCCCGGGACAGGGGCGGGAGCTGTTTTTT	CASRAPGQGRELFF
TRBV10-3	TRBJ2-7	NA	few	TGTGCCATCAGCGACTCTTGGGAGCAGTACTTC	CAISDSWEQYF
TRBV12-3/TRBV12-4	TRBJ2-5	NA	once	TGTGCCAGCAGTTTATCTTTGCTGGAAGAGACCCAGTACTTC	CASSLSLLEETQYF
TRBV7-7	TRBJ2-5	NA	many	TGTGCTAGCAGCTTAGGGCAGGAAGAGACCCAGTACTTC	CASSLGQEETQYF
TRBV19	TRBJ2-1	NA	NA	TGTGCCAGTAGTATAAGCCACTACAATGAGCAGTTCTTC	CASSISHYNEQFF
TRBV29-1	TRBJ1-2	NA	few	TGCAGCGTTGAGCCCAGGGAGTATGGCTACACCTTC	CSVEPREYGYTF
TRBV20-1	TRBJ2-7	TRBD2	NA	TGCAGTGCTACCCGGGGACTAGGCGATGCGGAACAGTACTTC	CSATRGLGDAEQYF
TRBV7-9	TRBJ2-2	NA	many	TGTGCCAGCAGTTCTACCGGGGAGCTGTTTTTT	CASSSTGELFF
TRBV7-2	TRBJ2-3	TRBD2	NA	TGTGCCAGCAGTCCCCACCGAGGACTAGCAATCACAGATACGCAGTATTTT	CASSPHRGLAITDTQYF
TRBV10-1	TRBJ2-3	NA	NA	TGCGCCAGCAGCCCCGACAACCGGGATACGCAGTATTTT	CASSPDNRDTQYF
TRBV6-1	TRBJ2-3	NA	few	TGTGCCAGCACCACAGGGATCGGAGGGATAGATACGCAGTATTTT	CASTTGIGGIDTQYF
TRBV7-8	TRBJ2-1	NA	few	TGTGCCAGCAGCTTATGGTCTGGGGAAAACTCCTACAATGAGCAGTTCTTC	CASSLWSGENSYNEQFF